This TCR beta chain was identified in a study of T cells in Graves' hyperthyroidism and ophthalmopathy. The V end lost 5 bases, the J end lost 3 bases, and 8 bases lay between the germline ends. Germline V CDR1 and CDR2: DFQATT, SNEGSKA (reference sequence). This CDR3 spans 12 amino acids. The diagnoses drew upon clinical symptoms, serum thyroxine and TRAb, thyroid ultrasound and orbital computed tomography. RNA transcripts gave rise to amplified TCR beta CDR3 regions. In the first-round RT-PCR of the TCR CDR3, the HTBI primer set was used. TCRdb redid the calling of the multiplex PCR reads with MiXCR, one entry per CDR3 protein. The sample includes over 500,000 distinct CDR3 sequences, 40% to 55% of them seen just once. This clonotype was detected many times.

The chain couples TRBV20-1 to TRBJ1-5, with D hard to call. The sequenced sample consisted of peripheral blood or thyroid tissue (not recorded which). The receptor's source is an adult woman with Graves' disease, either hyperthyroidism or ophthalmopathy (not recorded which). The CDR3 is CSAVGNNQPQHF. The CDR3 DNA sequence: TGCAGTGCTGTGGGAAACAATCAGCCCCAGCATTTT.